This is a list of T cell receptor beta chains from one sample in a study of cytomegalovirus exposure and HLA in healthy donors. Assay used: immunoSEQ multiplex PCR; TCRdb lists only in-frame clones, some missing. Of 120,000 to 150,000 clones listed, roughly 9.4% were seen once; the top ten hold over 1.5%. Input material: PBMCs. The receptors here all came from a male donor in good health and CMV-seronegative. CDR3s leave out the opening cysteine and the closing phenylalanine or tryptophan. Size is omitted from some rows. Given values are once, few, many or a class for expanded clones.

cdr3_aa: ASSPRSGEKLF
clone_size: .
cdr3_length: 11
j_call: TRBJ1-4
v_call: TRBV7-9

cdr3_aa: ASSPISTGLSYEQY
clone_size: few
cdr3_length: 14
j_call: TRBJ2-7
v_call: TRBV4-3

cdr3_aa: ASSLDRESKNIQY
clone_size: .
cdr3_length: 13
j_call: TRBJ2-4
v_call: TRBV2

cdr3_aa: ATATGGVIYNEQF
clone_size: .
cdr3_length: 13
j_call: TRBJ2-1
v_call: TRBV28

cdr3_aa: ASSLVGGAGTDTQY
clone_size: .
cdr3_length: 14
j_call: TRBJ2-3
v_call: TRBV5-1

cdr3_aa: ATSGPDSLTYGYT
clone_size: few
cdr3_length: 13
j_call: TRBJ1-2
v_call: TRBV15

cdr3_aa: ASSPFAGPSNYGYT
clone_size: .
cdr3_length: 14
j_call: TRBJ1-2
v_call: TRBV18

cdr3_aa: ASSQDWLAEPYEQY
clone_size: few
cdr3_length: 14
j_call: TRBJ2-7
v_call: TRBV4-3

cdr3_aa: ASSLGGNYGYT
clone_size: few
cdr3_length: 11
j_call: TRBJ1-2
v_call: TRBV7-2

cdr3_aa: ASSLGGGGKAF
clone_size: .
cdr3_length: 11
j_call: TRBJ1-1
v_call: TRBV4-3

cdr3_aa: ASSLGSGEAF
clone_size: .
cdr3_length: 10
j_call: TRBJ1-1
v_call: TRBV5-4

cdr3_aa: ASSPGLGIREQY
clone_size: .
cdr3_length: 12
j_call: TRBJ2-7
v_call: TRBV5-6

cdr3_aa: ASSQVLAGGLGELF
clone_size: few
cdr3_length: 14
j_call: TRBJ2-2
v_call: TRBV5-1

cdr3_aa: ASSSRQGSYQPQH
clone_size: few
cdr3_length: 13
j_call: TRBJ1-5
v_call: TRBV19

cdr3_aa: ASRDRAAEAF
clone_size: few
cdr3_length: 10
j_call: TRBJ1-1
v_call: TRBV19

cdr3_aa: ASRRGGRVEQY
clone_size: few
cdr3_length: 11
j_call: .
v_call: TRBV28

cdr3_aa: ASTITGGSYYNEQF
clone_size: few
cdr3_length: 14
j_call: TRBJ2-1
v_call: TRBV27

cdr3_aa: ASSPGTSAGGKF
clone_size: .
cdr3_length: 12
j_call: TRBJ2-1
v_call: TRBV7-7

cdr3_aa: AWASGTVSTEAF
clone_size: few
cdr3_length: 12
j_call: TRBJ1-1
v_call: TRBV30

cdr3_aa: ASSQTGAPISGNTIY
clone_size: few
cdr3_length: 15
j_call: TRBJ1-3
v_call: TRBV4-1

cdr3_aa: ASSSEQPNSPLH
clone_size: few
cdr3_length: 12
j_call: TRBJ1-6
v_call: TRBV5-6

cdr3_aa: ASSFGLAGGSTDTQY
clone_size: few
cdr3_length: 15
j_call: TRBJ2-3
v_call: TRBV5-1

cdr3_aa: ASISPTEQY
clone_size: .
cdr3_length: 9
j_call: .
v_call: TRBV28

cdr3_aa: ASSLGQGHAEAF
clone_size: few
cdr3_length: 12
j_call: TRBJ1-1
v_call: TRBV18

cdr3_aa: ASSWDREETTNEKLF
clone_size: few
cdr3_length: 15
j_call: TRBJ1-4
v_call: TRBV11-2

cdr3_aa: ASSPTGVGELF
clone_size: .
cdr3_length: 11
j_call: TRBJ2-2
v_call: TRBV18

cdr3_aa: ASSRDREYQPQH
clone_size: few
cdr3_length: 12
j_call: TRBJ1-5
v_call: TRBV2

cdr3_aa: ASSIDRGDQPQH
clone_size: .
cdr3_length: 12
j_call: TRBJ1-5
v_call: TRBV19

cdr3_aa: ASRPGGVQPQH
clone_size: few
cdr3_length: 11
j_call: TRBJ1-5
v_call: TRBV19

cdr3_aa: ASSVGQGAEAF
clone_size: .
cdr3_length: 11
j_call: TRBJ1-1
v_call: TRBV9

cdr3_aa: ASRNGQRANTGELF
clone_size: few
cdr3_length: 14
j_call: TRBJ2-2
v_call: TRBV5-4

cdr3_aa: ASSLGRLGGQETQY
clone_size: few
cdr3_length: 14
j_call: TRBJ2-5
v_call: TRBV11-2

cdr3_aa: ASSMLTGGLTDTQY
clone_size: .
cdr3_length: 14
j_call: TRBJ2-3
v_call: TRBV19

cdr3_aa: ASSVARDSLSTDTQY
clone_size: .
cdr3_length: 15
j_call: TRBJ2-3
v_call: TRBV9

cdr3_aa: ASSLAGTGLNTEAF
clone_size: .
cdr3_length: 14
j_call: TRBJ1-1
v_call: TRBV5-1

cdr3_aa: SATARETQY
clone_size: few
cdr3_length: 9
j_call: TRBJ2-5
v_call: TRBV20-1

cdr3_aa: ASTPVTVSYGYT
clone_size: few
cdr3_length: 12
j_call: TRBJ1-2
v_call: TRBV19

cdr3_aa: ASSSGQAEQPQH
clone_size: .
cdr3_length: 12
j_call: TRBJ1-5
v_call: TRBV28

cdr3_aa: ASSLGGLTYQETQY
clone_size: few
cdr3_length: 14
j_call: TRBJ2-5
v_call: TRBV5-6

cdr3_aa: ASSVVTGAMNTEAF
clone_size: .
cdr3_length: 14
j_call: TRBJ1-1
v_call: TRBV9

cdr3_aa: SVIQGVGLSSIEQY
clone_size: .
cdr3_length: 14
j_call: TRBJ2-7
v_call: TRBV29-1

cdr3_aa: ASSFGVSAETQY
clone_size: .
cdr3_length: 12
j_call: TRBJ2-5
v_call: TRBV7-9

cdr3_aa: SVDRGTGGGDTQY
clone_size: few
cdr3_length: 13
j_call: TRBJ2-3
v_call: TRBV29-1

cdr3_aa: ASSATPAGDVQF
clone_size: .
cdr3_length: 12
j_call: TRBJ2-1
v_call: TRBV21-1

cdr3_aa: ASSYSRVAGYNEQF
clone_size: .
cdr3_length: 14
j_call: TRBJ2-1
v_call: TRBV6-5

cdr3_aa: ASSISDRGPSNQPQH
clone_size: few
cdr3_length: 15
j_call: TRBJ1-5
v_call: TRBV19

cdr3_aa: ATSRGTSSYEQY
clone_size: few
cdr3_length: 12
j_call: TRBJ2-7
v_call: TRBV15

cdr3_aa: ASTKRGDTYEQY
clone_size: .
cdr3_length: 12
j_call: TRBJ2-7
v_call: TRBV13

cdr3_aa: ASSPGTGLGSYEQY
clone_size: .
cdr3_length: 14
j_call: TRBJ2-7
v_call: TRBV27

cdr3_aa: ACSVEGLAGLNEQF
clone_size: .
cdr3_length: 14
j_call: TRBJ2-1
v_call: TRBV9

cdr3_aa: ASSLFSAGLGQF
clone_size: .
cdr3_length: 12
j_call: TRBJ2-1
v_call: TRBV7-9

cdr3_aa: ASSQSRRSGGALDTQY
clone_size: .
cdr3_length: 16
j_call: TRBJ2-3
v_call: TRBV4-3

cdr3_aa: ASSSFLAGGPKDTQY
clone_size: few
cdr3_length: 15
j_call: TRBJ2-3
v_call: TRBV27

cdr3_aa: ASSDPSDAYEQY
clone_size: few
cdr3_length: 12
j_call: TRBJ2-7
v_call: TRBV6-1

cdr3_aa: AINGGTGTGYT
clone_size: few
cdr3_length: 11
j_call: TRBJ1-2
v_call: TRBV10-3